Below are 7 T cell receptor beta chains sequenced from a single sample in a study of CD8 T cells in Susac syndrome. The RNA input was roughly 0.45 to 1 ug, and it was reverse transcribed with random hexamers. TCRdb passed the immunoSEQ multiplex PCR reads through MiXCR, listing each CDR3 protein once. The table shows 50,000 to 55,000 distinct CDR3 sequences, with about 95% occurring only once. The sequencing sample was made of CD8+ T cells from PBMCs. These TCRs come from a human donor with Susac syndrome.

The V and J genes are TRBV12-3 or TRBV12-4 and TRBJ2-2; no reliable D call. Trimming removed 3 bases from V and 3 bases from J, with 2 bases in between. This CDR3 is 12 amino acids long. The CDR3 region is CASSFYTGELFF. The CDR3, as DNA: TGTGCCAGCAGTTTTTACACCGGGGAGCTGTTTTTT.

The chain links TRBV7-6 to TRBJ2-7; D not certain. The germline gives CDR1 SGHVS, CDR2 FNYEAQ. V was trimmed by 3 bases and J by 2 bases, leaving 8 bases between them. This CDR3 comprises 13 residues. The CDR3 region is CASSFGPAYEQYF. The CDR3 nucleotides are TGTGCCAGCAGCTTTGGACCCGCCTACGAGCAGTACTTC.

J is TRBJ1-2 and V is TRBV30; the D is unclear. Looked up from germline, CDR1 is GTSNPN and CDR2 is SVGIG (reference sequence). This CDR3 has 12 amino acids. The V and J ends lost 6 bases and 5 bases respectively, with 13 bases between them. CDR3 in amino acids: CACPWRGYGYTF. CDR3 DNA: TGTGCCTGCCCCTGGCGTGGGTATGGCTACACCTTC.

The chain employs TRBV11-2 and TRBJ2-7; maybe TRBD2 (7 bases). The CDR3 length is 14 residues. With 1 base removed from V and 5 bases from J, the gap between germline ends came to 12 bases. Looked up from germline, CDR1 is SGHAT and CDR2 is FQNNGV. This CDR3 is CASSLAGGADEQYF. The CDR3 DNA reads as TGTGCCAGCAGCTTAGCTGGGGGGGCGGACGAGCAGTACTTC. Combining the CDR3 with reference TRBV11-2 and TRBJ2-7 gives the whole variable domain EAGVAQSPRYKIIEKRQSVAFWCNPISGHATLYWYQQILGQGPKLLIQFQNNGVVDDSQLPKDRFSAERLKGVDSTLKIQPAKLEDSAVYLCASSLAGGADEQYFGPGTRLTVT.

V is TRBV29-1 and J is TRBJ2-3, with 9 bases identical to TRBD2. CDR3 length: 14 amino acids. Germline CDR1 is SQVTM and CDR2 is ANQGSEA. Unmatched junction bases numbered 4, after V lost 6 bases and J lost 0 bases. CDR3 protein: CSVQGLASTDTQYF. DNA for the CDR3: TGCAGCGTCCAGGGACTAGCTAGCACAGATACGCAGTATTTT.

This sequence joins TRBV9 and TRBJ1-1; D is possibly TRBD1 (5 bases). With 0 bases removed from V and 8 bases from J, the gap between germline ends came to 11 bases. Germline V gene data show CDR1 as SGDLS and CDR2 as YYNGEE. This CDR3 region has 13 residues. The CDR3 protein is CASSVEGTNEAFF. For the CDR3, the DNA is TGTGCCAGCAGCGTAGAGGGGACTAACGAAGCTTTCTTT.

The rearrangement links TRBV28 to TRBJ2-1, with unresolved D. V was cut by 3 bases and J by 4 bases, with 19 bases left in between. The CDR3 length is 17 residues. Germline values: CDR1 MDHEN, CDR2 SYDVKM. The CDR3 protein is CASSFEISGRSYNEQFF. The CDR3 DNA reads TGTGCCAGCAGTTTCGAGATTTCGGGCCGATCGTACAATGAGCAGTTCTTC.